This T cell receptor (beta chain) was identified in a study of blood T cells in healthy people across ages. Each sample gave at least 7 million isolated PBMCs. J lost 6 bases, V lost 2 bases, and 4 bases had no gene match. From germline, CDR1 is MRHNA and CDR2 SNTAGT. There are 15 residues in the CDR3. This clonotype was seen a handful of times. The target antigen is unknown. A second PCR of about 7 to 12 cycles used a sample-barcoded 5' primer and a J-beta primer mix. TCRdb independently ran MiXCR on the 5' RACE reads; one entry per CDR3 protein. This table holds 950,000 to 1,200,000 distinct CDR3 sequences, 35% to 40% found once. Notes on the study in general: Naive CD4+ cells and diversity were both higher in long-lived donors than in aged donors.

This clonotype was obtained from a man between 18 and 29 years old in good health. Source material: blood. The rearrangement links TRBV6-4 to TRBJ2-3, with TRBD2 matching over 11 bases. This CDR3 reads CASSDAASGGDTQYF. Here the CDR3 DNA reads TGTGCCAGCAGTGACGCTGCTAGCGGGGGGGATACGCAGTATTTT.